This T cell receptor beta chain stems from a study of blood T cell repertoires in COVID-19. As for the study in general: Nucleic acid was either cDNA or gDNA, and it came from T cells, B-cell-depleted T cells, or PBMCs.

Method: immunoSEQ multiplex PCR; TCRdb's copy keeps in-frame clones and lacks some. The sample carries about 250,000 clones, approximately 90% recorded once. This CDR3 is 15 amino acids long. V dropped 5 bases and J dropped 5; count of bases not matched to a gene: 11. Germline CDR1 reads LNHNV; CDR2 reads YYDKDF (reference sequence). Cohorts were assigned according to the clinical history that participants reported. The rearrangement links TRBV15 to TRBJ2-7, with TRBD1 matching 8 bases. The material sequenced was PBMCs or T cells enriched from blood (not recorded which). This clonotype was obtained from a man aged 18 to 30 who had recovered from COVID-19. The CDR3 DNA sequence: TGTGCCACCAGCGGGAACAGGGGGTTAGGTGACGAGCAGTACTTC. Amino acid sequence: CATSGNRGLGDEQYF.